This T cell receptor beta chain was sequenced in a study of blood T cell repertoires in COVID-19. Profiled with immunoSEQ multiplex PCR; TCRdb holds only in-frame clones, not every one. Among 300,000 to 350,000 clones, about 90% were seen once, and the ten largest hold 1%. Assignments of participants to cohorts depended upon their own reported clinical history. J was trimmed by 7 bases and V by 7 bases; bases with no gene match: 9. The CDR3 consists of 14 residues. Germline loops: CDR1 LNHDA, CDR2 SQIVND (reference sequence). The origin of this receptor is a woman aged 30 to 39 who had been exposed to COVID-19. Sequencing input: PBMCs or T cells enriched from blood (not recorded which). V and J are TRBV19 and TRBJ1-4; 7 nucleotides match TRBD1. Here the CDR3 DNA reads TGTGCCAGTACTTCCGGGACAGACGGTGAAAAACTGTTTTTT. It specifies CASTSGTDGEKLFF.